This T cell receptor (beta chain) was profiled in a study of low-dose radiotherapy and immunotherapy resistance in tumors. Primers used for first-strand cDNA, a TRAV- and TRBV-specific set, covered both alpha and beta chains. It was with a constant-region primer and a V-primer adapter that TCRs were amplified over approximately 18 PCR cycles. A single record per CDR3 protein comes from TCRdb applying MiXCR to the reads. The top ten hold about 7% of the sample, which has under 75,000 distinct CDR3 sequences, about a quarter seen once. This clonotype was seen ten or more times. The time point was: after trial treatment. Treatment defined: LDRT plus nivolumab, ipilimumab, low-dose cyclophosphamide and aspirin (RACIN trial). CDR3 size: 11 residues. Germline lookup yields CDR1 SNHLY and CDR2 FYNNEI. With V trimmed by 8 bases and J by 11 bases, 6 bases remained unmatched.

The clonotype comes from a male donor with prostate cancer. The rearrangement links TRBV2 to TRBJ2-1; 7 nucleotides align to TRBD2. Sequenced here: PBMCs, sampled after low-dose radiotherapy plus immunotherapy. CDR3 DNA sequence: TGTGCCAGCCCCGTGGGACTACAGCAGTTCTTC. Protein sequence: CASPVGLQQFF.